These T cell receptor beta chains were read from a single sample in a study of CD8 T cells in Susac syndrome. TCRdb re-derived calls from the immunoSEQ multiplex PCR reads in MiXCR, one entry per CDR3 protein. The data show 150,000 to 200,000 distinct CDR3 sequences, roughly 95% seen once. The sequencing input was CD4+ T cells from PBMCs. These receptors came from a human donor with multiple sclerosis. Both conserved end residues are part of each CDR3. D genes are given only for firm matches. Size is stated for part of the rows, as once, few or many counts, or as a class when the clone is expanded.

V	J	size	D	DNA	CDR3
TRBV12-3/TRBV12-4	TRBJ1-2	.	.	TGTGCCAGCAGTTGGGGGGTTAACTATGGCTACACCTTC	CASSWGVNYGYTF
TRBV9	TRBJ2-7	once	.	TGTGCCAGCAGCGTAGGCGGGATGCCCCTCGAGCAGTACTTC	CASSVGGMPLEQYF
TRBV27	TRBJ1-2	.	.	TGTGCCAGCAGTTTAAGGCCAGGAGCTAACTATGGCTACACCTTC	CASSLRPGANYGYTF
TRBV20-1	TRBJ2-2	.	.	TGCAGTGCTGCCCTAGCAGCCAACACCGGGGAGCTGTTTTTT	CSAALAANTGELFF
TRBV29-1	TRBJ2-5	.	TRBD2	TGCAGCGGCCTAACGGGGGGTCAAGAGACCCAGTACTTC	CSGLTGGQETQYF
TRBV29-1	TRBJ1-1	.	.	TGCAGCGTTGGGGGCAGGGAAGGCGAAGCTTTCTTT	CSVGGREGEAFF
TRBV7-2	TRBJ1-4	.	TRBD1	TGTGCCAGCAGCCGGGACAGACCCAATGAAAAACTGTTTTTT	CASSRDRPNEKLFF
TRBV27	TRBJ2-5	once	TRBD2	TGTGCCAGCCAAAAGTTCCGGGAGCGGGAGTTGAGAGAGACCCAGTACTTC	CASQKFRERELRETQYF
TRBV3-1	TRBJ2-5	.	TRBD2	TGTGCCAGCAGCCCACAAGCGGGAGGAGGAGAGACCCAGTACTTC	CASSPQAGGGETQYF
TRBV20-1	TRBJ2-7	few	.	TGCAGTGCTAGTTGGGGGAGCTCCTACGAGCAGTACTTC	CSASWGSSYEQYF
TRBV11-3	TRBJ2-3	.	TRBD2	TGTGCCAGCAGCGACCGAGCGGGAGTTATAGATACGCAGTATTTT	CASSDRAGVIDTQYF
TRBV5-6	TRBJ1-2	.	.	TGTGCCAGCAGCTTGCCTGGACCGTTTGGCTACACCTTC	CASSLPGPFGYTF
TRBV7-2	TRBJ2-5	.	TRBD2	TGTGCCAGCAGCGAGGGACTAGCGGGAGAGACCCAGTACTTC	CASSEGLAGETQYF
TRBV12-3/TRBV12-4	TRBJ1-1	once	TRBD1	TGTGCCAGCAGTTTCAGGGGGAGGGCTTTCTTT	CASSFRGRAFF
TRBV2	TRBJ2-7	.	.	TGTGCCAGCCGGACTGCAGGGGAGCAGTACTTC	CASRTAGEQYF
TRBV19	TRBJ1-3	.	.	TGTGCCAGTAAAATCAGGGACTCTGGAAACACCATATATTTT	CASKIRDSGNTIYF
TRBV30	TRBJ2-7	once	.	TGTGCCTGGAGTCATTCCCAGGGGCAGCCCGAGCAGTACTTC	CAWSHSQGQPEQYF
TRBV20-1	TRBJ1-2	.	.	TGCAGTGCTAGTAGGGTCACTAACTATGGCTACACCTTC	CSASRVTNYGYTF
TRBV30	TRBJ2-5	.	.	TGTGCCTGGAGTGTTTATCCCCAAGAGACCCAGTACTTC	CAWSVYPQETQYF
TRBV13	TRBJ1-1	.	TRBD1	TGTGCCAGCAGCCGGGTGGGACAGATGATTGAAGCTTTCTTT	CASSRVGQMIEAFF
TRBV5-1	TRBJ2-7	.	TRBD2	TGCGCCAGCGCGGGGCCGTCCGGCAGGCCGGGAGGCGAGCAGTACTTC	CASAGPSGRPGGEQYF
TRBV4-1	TRBJ2-7	.	TRBD1	TGCGCCAGCAGCCAAGGTGGGCCGGGACAGGGCTACGAGCAGTACTTC	CASSQGGPGQGYEQYF
TRBV7-9	TRBJ1-1	.	.	TGTGCCAGCAGCCCCCTCTTGGGGGGCTCGGACACTGAAGCTTTCTTT	CASSPLLGGSDTEAFF
TRBV30	TRBJ1-2	.	TRBD1	TGTGCCTGGATCCGGGACAGGGCGTTAGCTAACTATGGCTACACCTTC	CAWIRDRALANYGYTF
TRBV5-1	TRBJ2-7	.	.	TGCGCCAGCAGCTTTAGTCCTTCGGGGGCCGACTCCTACGAGCAGTACTTC	CASSFSPSGADSYEQYF
TRBV6-5	TRBJ1-5	.	TRBD1	TGTGCCAGCAGTTATGGTGTGGGACAGGTTAATCAGCCCCAGCATTTT	CASSYGVGQVNQPQHF
TRBV7-7	TRBJ1-5	.	.	TGTGCCAGCAGCCAGGGGTCCACTCAGCCCCAGCATTTT	CASSQGSTQPQHF
TRBV3-1	TRBJ1-1	.	.	TGTGCCAGCAGCCCGGGTGGACGAGGGGATACTGAAGCTTTCTTT	CASSPGGRGDTEAFF
TRBV13	TRBJ1-1	.	.	TGTGCCAGCAGCCCAGGAGGGGCTGCTGAAGCTTTCTTT	CASSPGGAAEAFF
TRBV3-1	TRBJ1-1	once	.	TGTGCCAGCAGCCAAGCTCCGGACACTGAAGCTTTCTTT	CASSQAPDTEAFF
TRBV20-1	TRBJ1-2	.	.	TGCAGTGCTAGTACTCTGAATGGCTACACCTTC	CSASTLNGYTF
TRBV28	TRBJ1-2	.	.	TGTGCCAGCAGCCCCCCACACTATGGCTACACCTTC	CASSPPHYGYTF
TRBV4-2	TRBJ2-7	.	TRBD1	TGTGCCAGCAGCCTTTCCAGGGGGCTCTACGAGCAGTACTTC	CASSLSRGLYEQYF
TRBV2	TRBJ2-5	.	TRBD1	TGTGCCGTCACGACAGGGTGGCAAGAGACCCAGTACTTC	CAVTTGWQETQYF
TRBV14	TRBJ1-1	.	.	TGTGCCAGCCGAAAGGGGTTGAACACTGAAGCTTTCTTT	CASRKGLNTEAFF